This T cell receptor beta chain emerged from a study of blood T cell repertoires in COVID-19 (dated by TCRdb to 2018 to 2020). The study in broad terms: Samples from collaborators originated in the United States, Italy and Spain and spanned both the acute and convalescent phases of COVID-19. The prospective study material was composed of cDNA or gDNA derived from T cells, B-cell-depleted T cells, or PBMCs. The samples were drawn from two sources: the first 160 participants of the ongoing ImmuneRACE study, and 950 to 1,500 subjects contributed by 6 global collaborators. A freely available public database, intended as a resource for researchers studying the immune response to SARS-CoV-2, is where the repertoires were released. HLA class I and class II types, where available, came from metadata supplied by the sample provider rather than from assay-based typing. The dataset comprised deeply sampled blood TCRbeta repertoires from subjects exposed to, actively infected with, or recovered from COVID-19. Sample metadata almost always included a de-identified subject ID, COVID-19 status, age in years and sex. What the research found in general, with its limitations: The quantity of clinical and demographic metadata differed by source and by participant and was supplied without curation.

About this clone itself: The target of this receptor is not known. The record has no base qualities; no much larger clone is one base away.

Inclusive of the bounding cysteine and phenylalanine, the CDR3 is 14 residues long. The only DNA kept is the CDR3, 42 bases in frame from the first base. According to the germline V gene (reference sequence), CDR1 reads MNHNY and CDR2 reads SVGAGI. Germline trimming amounts to 6 bases on V and 1 base on J, with 2 as the count of junction bases outside the gene matches. Collaborating institutions collected whole blood in K2EDTA tubes following their own protocols. Collaborator samples were shipped for TCRbeta analysis as frozen whole blood, isolated PBMCs, or DNA extracted from either sample type. TCRbeta CDR3 regions were amplified from genomic DNA by means of the immunoSEQ Assay, a bias-controlled multiplex PCR. For the original study's pipeline: Nucleated cell counts per sample were estimated from amplification of reference gene primers within the assay. To quantify the absolute abundance of each unique TCRbeta CDR3 rearrangement, sequence reads were collapsed and filtered. For each sample, productive Simpson clonality was calculated by taking the square root of Simpson's diversity index across productive rearrangements. This immuneACCESS table, as held by TCRdb, lists in-frame sequences with V and J called but not all clones. Of the missing ones, under half trace to an unresolved V gene in checked studies; the others have no known cause. D and trimming come from the DNA, and the V and J calls and clone size come from that table. The sample records some 30,000 clones, 65% to 90% of which are singletons. The top ten clones comprise 10% to 15% of the sample.

The rearranged segments are TRBV6-6 and TRBJ2-2, and TRBD1 matches 7 of the central bases. Sample: peripheral blood. The source of this sequence is a human donor in a cohort sampled during active COVID-19. The CDR3 has the sequence CASRTGQNTGELFF. The DNA sequence is given as TGTGCCAGCAGGACAGGGCAGAACACCGGGGAGCTGTTTTTT.